One and the same sample provided the 28 T cell receptor beta chains below, sequenced in a study of blood T cell repertoires in COVID-19 (dated by TCRdb to 2020 to 2022). The protocol used for the library was the immunoSEQ multiplex PCR assay. The table comes from immuneACCESS by way of TCRdb, which keeps in-frame sequences with V and J called. Part of the clones is missing from these tables; in studies checked, under half for an unresolved V gene and the rest for unknown reasons. The sample table lists around 130,000 clones, approximately 85% of them with a count of one. Of the sample, 9% to 13% falls within the top ten clones. The sequencing input was peripheral blood. The source is a human donor in a cohort sampled during active COVID-19.

There are a few counts of this clone. CDR3 sequence: CASTFGQGNTEAFF. The CDR3 DNA reads TGTGCTAGTACCTTCGGACAGGGGAACACTGAAGCTTTCTTT. The rearrangement joins TRBV12-5 to TRBJ1-1; 8 bases match TRBD1. Germline V lookup: CDR1 LGHNT, CDR2 FRNRAP. The ends lost 8 bases at V and 1 base at J; junction bases unmatched: 6. This CDR3 comprises 14 residues.

The rearrangement joins TRBV28 to TRBJ1-2; D possibly corresponds to TRBD1 (5 bases). This CDR3 spans 14 amino acids. V was clipped by 10 bases and J by 4 bases, with 19 bases between them. Per the germline V gene, CDR1 is MDHEN and CDR2 is SYDVKM. Here the CDR3 DNA reads TGTGCCACCACCGGGGGGGGATTGAGCTATGGCTACACCTTC. Translating it yields CATTGGGLSYGYTF.

CDR3 DNA: TGTGCCAGCAGCTTGGGGGCGGGGGGGCTTGAAGATACGCAGTATTTT. Translating gives CASSLGAGGLEDTQYF. V gene TRBV5-4 combines with J gene TRBJ2-3, with 9 bases matching TRBD2. The CDR3 contains 16 residues. Germline-derived CDR1 and CDR2 are SGHNT and YYREEE (reference sequence). Trimming took 0 bases from V and 5 from J; bases not matched to a gene: 7.

CDR3 bases: TGTGCCAGCAGTTTATGGGGGGGGATACTCTACGAGCAGTACTTC. Translated: CASSLWGGILYEQYF. This chain connects TRBV27 to TRBJ2-7; 7 bases agree with TRBD2. CDR1 is MNHEY, CDR2 SMNVEV, per germline (reference sequence). V was clipped by 1 base and J by 3 bases; unmatched bases: 6. The CDR3 runs to 15 residues.

This chain links TRBV18 with TRBJ2-4; 7 positions agree with TRBD1. The germline CDR1 and CDR2 sequences are KGHSH and LQKENI. V shed 3 bases, J shed 7 bases, and the junction held 6 bases outside the gene matches. This CDR3 comprises 14 residues. This CDR3 reads CASSPLDRENIQYF. CDR3 DNA sequence: TGTGCCAGCTCACCGCTTGACAGGGAGAACATTCAGTACTTC.

The chain carries TRBV7-2 and TRBJ2-3; tentatively, D is TRBD2 (6 bases). Germline V gene lookup returns CDR1 SGHTA and CDR2 FQGNSA. V was pared by 3 bases and J by 1 base, with 11 bases between. The CDR3 runs to 15 residues. The CDR3 region is CASSFGGAGTDTQYF. DNA for the CDR3: TGTGCCAGCAGCTTCGGCGGGGCGGGCACAGATACGCAGTATTTT.

The chain joins TRBV4-1 to TRBJ1-4; D gene uncertain. CDR3 size: 15 residues. Germline V gene data show CDR1 as MGHRA and CDR2 as YSYEKL. V was cut by 6 bases and J by 5 bases, with 16 bases left in between. The CDR3 reads CASRQLPGFNEKLFF. Here the CDR3 DNA reads TGCGCCAGCAGACAGCTTCCGGGATTCAATGAAAAACTGTTTTTT.

In its sample, this clone was seen once. The chain recombines TRBV2 with TRBJ2-2; D is perhaps TRBD1 (6 bases). Germline-derived CDR1 and CDR2 are SNHLY and FYNNEI. Deletions cut 10 bases from V and 4 bases from J, with 13 bases between. The CDR3 is 13 residues long. This chain's CDR3 is CATQDSFTGELFF. In nucleotides, the CDR3 is TGTGCCACCCAGGACAGTTTCACCGGGGAGCTGTTTTTT.

This sequence joins TRBV6-5 and TRBJ2-1; TRBD1 aligns across 10 bases. CDR3 length: 13 amino acids. Germline CDR1 is MNHEY and CDR2 is SVGAGI. With V trimmed by 8 bases and J by 6 bases, 4 bases remained unmatched. CDR3 sequence reads: CASRTGGTNEQFF. In nucleotides, the CDR3 is TGTGCCAGCCGGACAGGGGGGACCAATGAGCAGTTCTTC.

This chain joins TRBV4-1 and TRBJ2-7; TRBD2 matches 12 bases. V dropped 3 bases and J dropped 2; count of bases not matched to a gene: 2. CDR3 length: 15 amino acids. Germline V gives CDR1 MGHRA, CDR2 YSYEKL. CDR3 protein: CASSQPSGGAYEQYF. CDR3 DNA: TGCGCCAGCAGCCAGCCTAGCGGGGGGGCCTACGAGCAGTACTTC.

This chain uses TRBV6-5 with TRBJ1-2, with TRBD1 matching over 7 bases. Germline CDR1 and CDR2: MNHEY and SVGAGI. The CDR3 is 11 residues long. V was clipped by 11 bases and J by 6 bases; unmatched bases: 6. The CDR3 reads CAVARGDGYTF. CDR3 nucleotide sequence: TGTGCCGTGGCCAGGGGGGATGGCTACACCTTC.

This clone came up a few times. The chain employs TRBV28 and TRBJ1-6, with D unresolved. V gave up 0 bases and J gave up 4 bases, with 4 bases separating them. The CDR3 runs 14 residues. The V gene's germline CDR1 is MDHEN and CDR2 SYDVKM. The DNA of the CDR3 is TGTGCCAGCAGTTTATGGGAGTATAATTCACCCCTCCACTTT. This translates into CASSLWEYNSPLHF.

This clone appeared a single time. The gene calls are TRBV7-2 and TRBJ2-5; TRBD2 matches at 9 bases. CDR3 size: 14 residues. The germline CDR1 and CDR2 sequences are SGHTA and FQGNSA. V lost 7 bases, J lost 0 bases, and 3 bases stayed unmatched. This chain's CDR3 is CASKSGGYQETQYF. The CDR3 DNA is TGTGCCAGCAAGAGCGGGGGGTACCAAGAGACCCAGTACTTC.

This chain uses TRBV10-1 with TRBJ2-3; TRBD2 matches at 8 bases. This CDR3 has 16 amino acids. V shed 0 bases, J shed 7 bases, and the junction held 9 bases outside the gene matches. CDR1 and CDR2 from the germline V gene are WNHNN and SYGVQD (reference sequence). CDR3 sequence reads: CASSESIGGASNTQYF. The CDR3 region has the DNA TGCGCCAGCAGTGAGTCGATCGGGGGGGCCTCAAATACGCAGTATTTT.

The rearrangement links TRBV27 to TRBJ2-1; TRBD2 matches 8 bases. The CDR3 length is 15 residues. Germline-derived CDR1 and CDR2 are MNHEY and SMNVEV (reference sequence). V trimming: 4 bases; J trimming: 2 bases; junction bases outside the gene matches: 4. The CDR3 reads CASSSGTRAYNEQFF. The CDR3 DNA follows: TGTGCCAGCAGTTCCGGGACTAGGGCCTACAATGAGCAGTTCTTC.

The rearrangement joins TRBV4-1 to TRBJ2-2; 9 nucleotides match TRBD2. Germline lookup yields CDR1 MGHRA and CDR2 YSYEKL. After removal of 3 bases from V and 1 base from J, the junction contained 9 bases not matched to a gene. CDR3 length: 18 residues. The CDR3 region is CASSQGVGSGGNTGELFF. The CDR3 nucleotides read TGCGCCAGCAGCCAGGGGGTGGGTAGCGGGGGGAACACCGGGGAGCTGTTTTTT.

The rearrangement uses TRBV7-6 and TRBJ2-1; 11 nucleotides agree with TRBD2. J was trimmed by 7 bases and V by 5 bases; bases with no gene match: 7. The germline V gene has CDR1 SGHVS and CDR2 FNYEAQ. This CDR3 is built from 15 residues. The CDR3 bases are TGTGCCAGCAGCCCGGGACTAGCGGATCCTAATGAGCAGTTCTTC. Amino acid sequence: CASSPGLADPNEQFF.

The chain joins TRBV7-2 to TRBJ2-5; TRBD1 matches 7 bases. V was pared by 1 base and J by 3 bases, with 2 bases of the junction left unmatched. CDR1 is SGHTA and CDR2 is FQGNSA in the germline V gene. CDR3 size: 14 residues. Here the CDR3 reads CASSLGRGKETQYF. CDR3 in DNA: TGTGCCAGCAGCTTAGGCAGGGGGAAAGAGACCCAGTACTTC.

The rearrangement uses TRBV6-5 and TRBJ1-2; possibly TRBD1 for D (6 bases). This CDR3 is 15 amino acids long. V lost 7 bases and J 4 bases, leaving 19 bases between the germline ends. Germline V CDR1 and CDR2: MNHEY, SVGAGI. DNA for the CDR3: TGTGCCAGCACCCTAGGGGGAAGCTCCTTCTATGGCTACACCTTC. It yields the protein CASTLGGSSFYGYTF.

The chain carries TRBV21-1 and TRBJ2-5; the table's TRBD1 call for D was not verified on the DNA. TRBV21-1 is marked as a pseudogene. This CDR3 contains 17 residues. The CDR3 DNA is TGTGCCAGCAGCAAAGACCGAGGGACAGGTTCACAAGAGACCCAGTACTTC. Its translation is CASSKDRGTGSQETQYF.

The chain uses TRBV10-2 and TRBJ2-2, with 10 positions matching TRBD2. In germline, CDR1 is WSHSY, CDR2 SAAADI. This CDR3 spans 16 amino acids. Germline trimming cut 3 bases from V and 6 bases from J; bases unmatched to any gene: 7. The CDR3 coding sequence is TGCGCCAGCAGTGACTGGCGGCTAGCGGGGGCCGGGGAGCTGTTTTTT. As protein: CASSDWRLAGAGELFF.

V is TRBV5-1 and J is TRBJ2-2, with 12 bases identical to TRBD2. The V segment lost 5 bases and the J segment 6 bases; nucleotides outside the gene matches: 5. There are 15 residues in the CDR3. Per the germline V gene, CDR1 is SGHRS and CDR2 is YFSETQ. CDR3 bases: TGCGCCAGCAGTCCTGCTAGCGGGGGGGCCGGGGAGCTGTTTTTT. Residues: CASSPASGGAGELFF.

This chain connects TRBV7-2 to TRBJ2-3; D might be TRBD1 (5 bases). Per germline, CDR1 SGHTA and CDR2 FQGNSA. With 4 bases removed from V and 0 bases from J, the gap between germline ends came to 14 bases. The CDR3 sequence is 16 residues long. The CDR3 loop reads CASSSTARASTDTQYF. The CDR3 DNA follows: TGTGCCAGCAGCTCGACAGCTCGGGCGAGCACAGATACGCAGTATTTT.

V gene TRBV4-2 combines with J gene TRBJ1-4; D call uncertain. This CDR3 contains 15 residues. Trimming stripped 4 bases from V and 6 bases from J, with 15 bases between. From germline, CDR1 is LGHNA and CDR2 YNFKEQ. CDR3 sequence reads: CASSRGMGIDEKLFF. The CDR3 DNA follows: TGTGCCAGCAGCCGAGGGATGGGTATAGATGAAAAACTGTTTTTT.

The chain is built from TRBV4-3 and TRBJ2-7; D might be TRBD2 (5 bases). The germline V and J ends were trimmed by 0 bases and 2 bases, with 8 bases remaining between them. CDR1 and CDR2 from the germline V gene are LGHNA and YSLEER. This CDR3 has 14 residues. The DNA of the CDR3 is TGCGCCAGCAGCCAAGATACGAGGGCCTACGAGCAGTACTTC. Translating it yields CASSQDTRAYEQYF.

This clone showed up just once. The CDR3 reads CASSESGGVVDEQYF. CDR3 DNA sequence: TGTGCCAGCAGTGAATCTGGCGGAGTCGTAGACGAGCAGTACTTC. V usage is TRBV25-1 and J usage is TRBJ2-7, with D unclear. Germline assignment: CDR1 MGHDK and CDR2 SYGVNS. V lost 1 base and J 5 bases, leaving 15 bases between the germline ends. The CDR3 is 15 amino acids.

The chain has TRBV4-1 and TRBJ1-5; D may be TRBD1 (6 bases). Trimming cost V 1 base and J 8 bases, with 15 bases left between them. The length of the CDR3 is 15 residues. The germline V gene has CDR1 MGHRA and CDR2 YSYEKL. This CDR3 reads CASSQAGHPNEPQHF. CDR3 nucleotides: TGCGCCAGCAGCCAAGCGGGACACCCTAATGAGCCCCAGCATTTT.

The chain has TRBV21-1 and TRBJ2-1; the table's D call, TRBD1, was not checked against the DNA. TRBV21-1 counts as a pseudogene. The CDR3 is made up of 14 amino acids. The CDR3 nucleotides read TGTGCCAGCCCTGGGACAGGGGGCTACAATGAGCAGTTCTTC. It is translated as CASPGTGGYNEQFF.